This is a list of T cell receptor beta chains from one sample in a study of control samples from healthy donors and cancer patients. Sequencing was performed with immunoSEQ multiplex PCR; in TCRdb, only in-frame clones are kept and a portion is missing. The sample records 50,000 to 75,000 clones, 75% to 85% being singletons. Sequences were obtained from blood. All receptors derive from a man in his forties or fifties in good health. CDR3s leave out the opening cysteine and the closing phenylalanine or tryptophan. Each record gives: V gene, J gene, CDR3 protein.

TRBV5-4	TRBJ2-1	ASSTQGISPNEQF
TRBV6-4	TRBJ2-1	ASSDAASGINEQF
TRBV28	TRBJ1-3	ASSPPGSRGTIY
TRBV5-1	TRBJ1-1	ASSFRQGAEAF
TRBV19	TRBJ2-7	ASSNPGTSGAAGQY
TRBV7-2	TRBJ2-5	ASSYRSQETQY
TRBV7-3	TRBJ2-5	ASSSGLAGGQETQY
TRBV5-1	TRBJ2-1	ASSVPGQGSEQF
TRBV7-2	TRBJ1-2	ASSPDRVNYGYT
TRBV5-8	TRBJ2-1	ASSLWASGTGGYNEQF
TRBV5-1	TRBJ1-6	ASSSEWGGPSYSPLH
TRBV19	TRBJ1-5	ASKGASRAGGGNQPQH
TRBV29-1	TRBJ1-4	SVEGTDGTNEKLF
TRBV27	TRBJ2-7	ASSFGTISEQY
TRBV5-1	TRBJ2-2	ASSLAGGGGTGELF
TRBV19	TRBJ1-1	ASSIRQNTEAF
TRBV30	TRBJ1-5	AWSTGMLSNQPQH
TRBV21-1	TRBJ2-1	ASSAHRDRVVSEQF
TRBV19	TRBJ1-1	ASSIRADTEAF
TRBV13	TRBJ1-1	ASRPGLPGDQNTEAF
TRBV6-5	TRBJ1-2	ASSSKGDGYT
TRBV6-5	TRBJ2-7	ASSYDSLVYEQY
TRBV7-2	TRBJ2-2	ASSLERQSSLAGELF
TRBV9	TRBJ1-3	ASSPDSWNTIY
TRBV24-1	TRBJ1-2	ATSDLKWGFFNYGYT
TRBV11-2	TRBJ2-7	ASSLWGQVSRY
TRBV7-9	TRBJ2-3	ASSILAGGPEDTQY
TRBV7-8	TRBJ2-1	ASSRQSSYNEQF
TRBV5-4	TRBJ2-7	ASSSASGPPSYEQY
TRBV15	TRBJ1-1	ATSRDFRQGSMNTEAF
TRBV28	TRBJ2-2	ASSLPITPRAGANTGELF
TRBV19	TRBJ2-5	ASSMDRETQY
TRBV30	TRBJ1-5	AWSPYYRAQPQH
TRBV4-2	TRBJ2-2	ASSQEPLALINTGELF
TRBV30	TRBJ2-7	ARRAEDEQY
TRBV10-3	TRBJ2-1	ATRTSGTYNEQF
TRBV30	TRBJ1-3	AWGRGSGNTIY
TRBV18	TRBJ1-2	ASSEDRAGYT
TRBV28	TRBJ2-7	ASSLPGRYEQY
TRBV11-2	TRBJ2-7	ASTSGRLVYEQY
TRBV5-4	TRBJ2-3	ASSLDHLDTDTQY
TRBV5-5	TRBJ2-3	ASTSPGQLTDTQY
TRBV5-1	TRBJ2-1	ASSLGTSSYNEQF
TRBV7-9	TRBJ2-6	ASSSARGANVLT
TRBV10-3	TRBJ2-6	AISDAGHSGANVLT
TRBV6-5	TRBJ1-2	ASSSPGQAANYGYT
TRBV5-5	TRBJ1-2	ASSLPQGRGYT
TRBV19	TRBJ1-6	ASGPGTYNSPLH